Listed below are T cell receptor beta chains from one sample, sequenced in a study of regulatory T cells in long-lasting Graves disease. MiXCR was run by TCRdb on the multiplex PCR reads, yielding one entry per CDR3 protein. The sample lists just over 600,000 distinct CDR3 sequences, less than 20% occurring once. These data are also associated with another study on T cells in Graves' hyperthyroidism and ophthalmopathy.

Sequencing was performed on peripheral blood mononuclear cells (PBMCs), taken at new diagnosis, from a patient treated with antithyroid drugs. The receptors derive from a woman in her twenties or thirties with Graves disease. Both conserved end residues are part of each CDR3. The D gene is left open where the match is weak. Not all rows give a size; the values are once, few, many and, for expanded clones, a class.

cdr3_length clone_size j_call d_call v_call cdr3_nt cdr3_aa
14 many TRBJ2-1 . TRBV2 TGTGCCAGCAACCTAGCTACATCCTACAATGAGCAGTTCTTC CASNLATSYNEQFF
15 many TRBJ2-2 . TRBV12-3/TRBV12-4 TGTGCCAGCAGTTTGTACGCTAGGAACACCGGGGAGCTGTTTTTT CASSLYARNTGELFF
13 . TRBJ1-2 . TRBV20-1 TGCAGTGGCAGCCGGGACGGACTCTATGGCTACACCTTC CSGSRDGLYGYTF
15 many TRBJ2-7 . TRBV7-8 TGTGCCAGCAGGCCTAGAAGGGGGGAAGCCTACGAGCAGTACTTC CASRPRRGEAYEQYF
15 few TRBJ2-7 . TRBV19 TGTGCCAGTAGTATCTGGGGCGACAGCACCTACGAGCAGTACTTC CASSIWGDSTYEQYF
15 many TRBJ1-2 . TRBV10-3 TGTGCCATCAGTGGGCTACTCGCTAACCCCTATGGCTACACCTTC CAISGLLANPYGYTF
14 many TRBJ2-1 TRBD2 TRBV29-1 TGCAGCGTTGAGTCCAGCGGGAGGAGTAATGAGCAGTTCTTC CSVESSGRSNEQFF
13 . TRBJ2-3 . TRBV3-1 TGTGCGAAGGCGGCGGATCCCACAGATACGCAGTATTTT CAKAADPTDTQYF
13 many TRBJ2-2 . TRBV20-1 TGCAGTGCTAAAGCGCGGGTCGCCGGGGAGCTGTTTTTT CSAKARVAGELFF
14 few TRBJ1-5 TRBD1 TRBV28 TGTGCCAGCAGGCCGACAGGGGGATTTCAGCCCCAGCATTTT CASRPTGGFQPQHF
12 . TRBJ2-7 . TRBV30 TGTGCCTGGAAAGGGCTGGTGGGTGAGCAGTACTTC CAWKGLVGEQYF
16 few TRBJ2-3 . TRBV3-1 TGTGCCAGCAGCCTAGGGACTGGATTCTACACAGATACGCAGTATTTT CASSLGTGFYTDTQYF
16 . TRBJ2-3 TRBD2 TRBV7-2 TGTGCCAGCAGCTGGAGACTAGCGACTAGCACAGATACGCAGTATTTT CASSWRLATSTDTQYF
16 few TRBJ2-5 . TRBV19 TGTGCCAGTAGTATACGGGTAGGAGGCGGCAGGGAGACCCAGTACTTC CASSIRVGGGRETQYF
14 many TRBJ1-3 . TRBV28 TGTGCCAGCACTCGATTTGCCGCAGGAAACACCATATATTTT CASTRFAAGNTIYF
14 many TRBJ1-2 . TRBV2 TGTGCCAGCTCCCACCGGGATCCTAACTATGGCTACACCTTC CASSHRDPNYGYTF
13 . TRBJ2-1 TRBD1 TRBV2 TGTGCCAGCAAGACAGGGTTCGGCAATGAGCAGTTCTTC CASKTGFGNEQFF
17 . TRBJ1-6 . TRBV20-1 TGCAGTGCTAGAGACCTACAGGGTGTCTCCTATAATTCACCCCTCCACTTT CSARDLQGVSYNSPLHF
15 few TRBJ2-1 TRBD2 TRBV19 TGTGCCAGTAGTATTAGTAGCGGGACGTACAATGAGCAGTTCTTC CASSISSGTYNEQFF
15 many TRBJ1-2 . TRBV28 TGTGCCAGCAGTTTACCACCCGGGGCTGGCTATGGCTACACCTTC CASSLPPGAGYGYTF
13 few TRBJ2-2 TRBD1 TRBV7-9 TGTGCCAGCAGCCAGACAGGGGACGGGGAGCTGTTTTTT CASSQTGDGELFF
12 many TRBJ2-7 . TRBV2 TGTGCCACCCGTTTTTCCACCTACGAGCAGTACTTC CATRFSTYEQYF
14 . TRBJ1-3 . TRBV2 TGTGCCAGCACCCGGCGGGAGTTGGGAAACACCATATATTTT CASTRRELGNTIYF
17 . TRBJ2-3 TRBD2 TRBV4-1 TGCGCCAGCAGCCAAGAATGGGCGGCTAGCGGGGCAGATACGCAGTATTTT CASSQEWAASGADTQYF
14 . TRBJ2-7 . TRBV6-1 TGTGCCAGCAGAAAACAGGGGAGGCCCTACGAGCAGTACTTC CASRKQGRPYEQYF
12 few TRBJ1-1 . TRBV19 TGTGCCAGTGGAGCTTCCGGGACAGAAGCTTTCTTT CASGASGTEAFF
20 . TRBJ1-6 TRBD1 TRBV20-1 TGCAGTGCTAGAACCACCATACCGGGACAGTTGAACTCCTATAATTCACCCCTCCACTTT CSARTTIPGQLNSYNSPLHF
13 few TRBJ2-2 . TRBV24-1 TGTGCCACCAGTGACCTTGGGACCGGGGAGCTGTTTTTT CATSDLGTGELFF